This T cell receptor beta chain is drawn from a study of cytomegalovirus exposure and HLA in healthy donors (dated by TCRdb to about 2017). With regard to the full study: According to a later analysis, one platform produced both the 120 validation repertoires and the approximately 660 repertoires of the first cohort. The study aimed to test whether cataloging public T cell receptors could reveal signatures of past pathogen exposure. Besides the first cohort of 666 subjects, a separate validation cohort made up of 120 different subjects was used. To predict cytomegalovirus infection status, the study combined high-throughput TCR immunosequencing, statistical association of individual TCRs with disease status, and machine learning.

Donors formed part of the validation cohort, which comprised about 120 subjects and was distinct from the first cohort of fewer than 750 subjects. Results and caveats for the whole study, not just this receptor: A few of the identified cytomegalovirus-associated TCR beta chains were confirmed in vitro to be specific for cytomegalovirus antigens. The study gave a list of 150 to 200 TCR beta chains associated with cytomegalovirus. Most TCR sequences were observed very rarely across donors, whereas some public TCRs were present in many individuals. The authors suggested that the approach could potentially be extended to other disease states and immunological phenotypes. In a later analysis, TCRs clustered in the first cohort were found to also tend to co-occur in the roughly 130 validation repertoires, with roughly 93% of cluster scores above 0. Cytomegalovirus status was reported to be diagnosed by the classifier with high specificity and sensitivity in both the original and validation cohorts. A later analysis lacked HLA typing for the validation cohort, so it scored co-occurrence in that cohort across all 120 or so repertoires.

Receptor amplification or capture employed the immunoSEQ multiplex PCR assay. In the original analysis: A statistical classification framework was developed to diagnose cytomegalovirus status using the catalog of TCR beta chain sequences. TCRdb holds this immuneACCESS table with in-frame rearrangements only. Some clones are missing; in checked studies, unresolved V genes explain under half, and the rest has no known cause. That table supplies the V and J calls and clone size; D and trimming were determined from the DNA. The sample contains around 150,000 clones, roughly 91% of them found a single time. 2.5% to 3.5% of the sample is held by the ten biggest clonotypes. Taken from cysteine to phenylalanine, the CDR3 has 15 residues. Just CDR3 DNA is preserved here, 45 bases in frame from base 1. At the junction V is shortened by 7 bases and J by 7 bases; bases outside the gene matches: 10. CDR1 and CDR2, looked up from the germline V gene, are ENHRY and SYGVKD.

With respect to this clone: Its antigen is not yet known. Base qualities are not recorded, but no much larger clone differs from it by a single base.

Sequences were obtained from PBMCs. The clonotype comes from a man in his late teens or twenties in good health and CMV-seronegative. The sequence joins TRBV10-3 to TRBJ2-1; 10 junctional bases match TRBD2. The nucleotide sequence reads as follows: TGTGCCATCATGGCGGGGGGACTAGCGAGAAATGAGCAGTTCTTC. Translation gives CAIMAGGLARNEQFF.